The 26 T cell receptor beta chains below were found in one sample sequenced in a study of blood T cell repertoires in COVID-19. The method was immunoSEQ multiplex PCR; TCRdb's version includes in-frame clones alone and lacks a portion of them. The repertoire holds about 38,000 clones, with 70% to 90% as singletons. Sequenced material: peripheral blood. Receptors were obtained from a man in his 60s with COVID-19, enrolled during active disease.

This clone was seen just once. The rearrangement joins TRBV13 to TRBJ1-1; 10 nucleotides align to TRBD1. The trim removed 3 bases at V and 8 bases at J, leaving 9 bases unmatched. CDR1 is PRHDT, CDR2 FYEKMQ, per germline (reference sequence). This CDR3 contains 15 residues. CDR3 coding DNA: TGTGCCAGCAGCTTCTACCGACAGGGGGCTTGGGAAGCTTTCTTT. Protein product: CASSFYRQGAWEAFF.

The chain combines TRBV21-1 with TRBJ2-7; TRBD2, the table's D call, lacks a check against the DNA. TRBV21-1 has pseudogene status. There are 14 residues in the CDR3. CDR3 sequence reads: CASSARDLTYEQYF. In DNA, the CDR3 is TGTGCCAGCAGCGCCCGGGACTTGACCTACGAGCAGTACTTC.

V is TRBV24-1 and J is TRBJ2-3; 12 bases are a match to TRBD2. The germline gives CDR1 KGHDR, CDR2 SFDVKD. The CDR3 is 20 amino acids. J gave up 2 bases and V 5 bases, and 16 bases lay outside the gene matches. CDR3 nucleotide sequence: TGTGCCACCAGTGGGGCTAGCGGGAGGGCCGACTCTGGATCCACAGATACGCAGTATTTT. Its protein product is CATSGASGRADSGSTDTQYF.

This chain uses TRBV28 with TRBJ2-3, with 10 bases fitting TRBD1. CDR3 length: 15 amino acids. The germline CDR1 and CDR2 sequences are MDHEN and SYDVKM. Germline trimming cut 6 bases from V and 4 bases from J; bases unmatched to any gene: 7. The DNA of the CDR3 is TGTGCCAGCAGAGGGGGGACAGGGGATCCAGATACGCAGTATTTT. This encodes CASRGGTGDPDTQYF.

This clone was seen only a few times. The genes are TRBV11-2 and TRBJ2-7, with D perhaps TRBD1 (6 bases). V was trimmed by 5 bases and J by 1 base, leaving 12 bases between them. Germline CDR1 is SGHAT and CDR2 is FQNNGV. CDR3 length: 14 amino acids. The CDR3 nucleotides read TGTGCCAGCAGCGCCCTAGGGGGTTCCTACGAGCAGTACTTC. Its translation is CASSALGGSYEQYF.

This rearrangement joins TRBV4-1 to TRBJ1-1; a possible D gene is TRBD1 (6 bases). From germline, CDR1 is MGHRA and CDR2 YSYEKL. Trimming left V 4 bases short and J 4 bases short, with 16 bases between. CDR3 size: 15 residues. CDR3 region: CASSLRAGVVTEAFF. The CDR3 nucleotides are TGCGCCAGCAGCCTTCGTGCAGGGGTCGTCACTGAAGCTTTCTTT.

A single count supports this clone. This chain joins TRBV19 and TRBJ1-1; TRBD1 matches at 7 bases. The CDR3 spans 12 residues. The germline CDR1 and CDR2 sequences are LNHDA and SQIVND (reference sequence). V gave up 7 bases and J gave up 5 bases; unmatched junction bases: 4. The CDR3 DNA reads TGTGCCAGTACTCCGGGACAGACTGAAGCTTTCTTT. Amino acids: CASTPGQTEAFF.

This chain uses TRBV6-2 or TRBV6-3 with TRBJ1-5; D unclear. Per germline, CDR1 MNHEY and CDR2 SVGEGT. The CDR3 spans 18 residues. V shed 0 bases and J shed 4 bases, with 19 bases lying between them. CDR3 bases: TGTGCCAGCAGTTACTCGATTAGGGAGGGAGATGGGAATCAGCCCCAGCATTTT. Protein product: CASSYSIREGDGNQPQHF.

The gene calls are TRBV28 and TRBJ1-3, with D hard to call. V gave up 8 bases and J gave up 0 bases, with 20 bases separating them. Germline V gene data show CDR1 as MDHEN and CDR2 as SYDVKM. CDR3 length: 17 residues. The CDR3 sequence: CASYSTRQVNSGNTIYF. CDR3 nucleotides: TGTGCCAGCTATTCAACCCGGCAGGTGAACTCTGGAAACACCATATATTTT. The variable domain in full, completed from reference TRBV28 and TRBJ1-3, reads DVKVTQSSRYLVKRTGEKVFLECVQDMDHENMFWYRQDPGLGLRLIYFSYDVKMKEKGDIPEGYSVSREKKERFSLILESASTNQTSMYLCASYSTRQVNSGNTIYFGEGSWLTVV.

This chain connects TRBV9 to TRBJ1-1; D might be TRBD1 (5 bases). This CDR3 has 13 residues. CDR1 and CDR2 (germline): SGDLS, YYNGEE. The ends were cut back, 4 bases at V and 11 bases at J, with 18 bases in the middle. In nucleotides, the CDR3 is TGTGCCAGCAGCCCAGCCCCAGAGGCAGGGGCTTTCTTT. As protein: CASSPAPEAGAFF.

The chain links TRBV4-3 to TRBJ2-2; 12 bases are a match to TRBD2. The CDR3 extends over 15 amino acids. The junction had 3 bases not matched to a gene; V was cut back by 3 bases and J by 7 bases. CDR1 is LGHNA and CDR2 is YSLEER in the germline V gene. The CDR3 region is CASSQLTSGSGELFF. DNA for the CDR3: TGCGCCAGCAGCCAGTTGACTAGCGGGAGCGGGGAGCTGTTTTTT.

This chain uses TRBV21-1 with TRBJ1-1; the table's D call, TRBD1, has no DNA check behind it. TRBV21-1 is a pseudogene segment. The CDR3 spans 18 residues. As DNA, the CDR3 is TGTGCCAGCAGCAAAGGGAGGAGGGACAGGGGGGGGAACACTGAAGCTTTCTTT. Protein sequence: CASSKGRRDRGGNTEAFF.

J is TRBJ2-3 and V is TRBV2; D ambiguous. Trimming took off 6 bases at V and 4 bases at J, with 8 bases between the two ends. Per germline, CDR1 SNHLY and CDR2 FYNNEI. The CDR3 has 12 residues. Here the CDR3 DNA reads TGTGCCAGCAGCCCCCGCGCAGATACGCAGTATTTT. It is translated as CASSPRADTQYF.

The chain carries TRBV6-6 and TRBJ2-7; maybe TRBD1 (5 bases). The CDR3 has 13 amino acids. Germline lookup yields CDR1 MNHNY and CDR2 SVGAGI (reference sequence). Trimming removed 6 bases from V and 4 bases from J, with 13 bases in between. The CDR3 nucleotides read TGTGCCAGCAGAGACCCGACAGTGTACGAGCAGTACTTC. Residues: CASRDPTVYEQYF.

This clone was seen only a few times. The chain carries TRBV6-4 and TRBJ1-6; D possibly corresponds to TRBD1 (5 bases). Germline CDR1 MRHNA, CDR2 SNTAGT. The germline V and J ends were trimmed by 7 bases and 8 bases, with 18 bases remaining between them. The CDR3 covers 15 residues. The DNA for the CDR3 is TGTGCCAGCAACGAACTGGGGGGGTGGGATTCACCCCTCCACTTT. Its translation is CASNELGGWDSPLHF.

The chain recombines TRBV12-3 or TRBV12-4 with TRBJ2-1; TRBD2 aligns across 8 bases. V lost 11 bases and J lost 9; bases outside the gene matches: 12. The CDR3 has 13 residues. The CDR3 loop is CASRILSGSEQFF. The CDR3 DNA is TGTGCCTCCCGGATTCTGAGCGGGAGTGAGCAGTTCTTC.

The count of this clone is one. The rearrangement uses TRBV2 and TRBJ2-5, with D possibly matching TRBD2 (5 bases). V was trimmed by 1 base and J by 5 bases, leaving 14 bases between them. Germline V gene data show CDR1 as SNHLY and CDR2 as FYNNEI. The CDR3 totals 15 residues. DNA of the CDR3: TGTGCCAGCAGTGAAGGGTCAAAGGGAGTGGAGACCCAGTACTTC. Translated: CASSEGSKGVETQYF.

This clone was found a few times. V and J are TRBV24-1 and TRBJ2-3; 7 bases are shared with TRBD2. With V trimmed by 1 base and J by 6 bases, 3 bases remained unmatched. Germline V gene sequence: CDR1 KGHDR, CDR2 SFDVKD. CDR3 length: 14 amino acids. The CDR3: CATSDLGRADTQYF. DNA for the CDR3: TGTGCCACCAGTGATTTAGGGAGGGCGGATACGCAGTATTTT.

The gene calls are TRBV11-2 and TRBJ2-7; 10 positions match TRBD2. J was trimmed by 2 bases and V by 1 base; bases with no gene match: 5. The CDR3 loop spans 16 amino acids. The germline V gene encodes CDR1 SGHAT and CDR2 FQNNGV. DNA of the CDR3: TGTGCCAGCAGCTTAGTACCTAGCGGGAGAGCCTACGAGCAGTACTTC. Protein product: CASSLVPSGRAYEQYF.

The CDR3 sequence: CATSPLRETQYF. The CDR3 DNA is TGTGCCACCAGCCCCTTACGGGAGACCCAGTACTTC. The V call is TRBV15, the J call TRBJ2-5; D unresolved. With 5 bases removed from V and 5 bases from J, the gap between germline ends came to 9 bases. Germline V gene lookup returns CDR1 LNHNV and CDR2 YYDKDF (reference sequence). The CDR3 has 12 amino acids. Full variable domain (missing parts from reference TRBV15 and TRBJ2-5): DAMVIQNPRYQVTQFGKPVTLSCSQTLNHNVMYWYQQKSSQAPKLLFHYYDKDFNNEADTPDNFQSRRPNTSFCFLDIRSPGLGDTAMYLCATSPLRETQYFGPGTRLLVL.

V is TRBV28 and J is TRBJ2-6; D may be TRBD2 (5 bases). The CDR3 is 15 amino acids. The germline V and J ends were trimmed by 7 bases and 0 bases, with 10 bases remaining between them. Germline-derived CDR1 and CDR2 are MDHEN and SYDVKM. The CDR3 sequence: CASTGEGSGANVLTF. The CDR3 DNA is TGTGCCAGCACCGGAGAGGGCTCTGGGGCCAACGTCCTGACTTTC.

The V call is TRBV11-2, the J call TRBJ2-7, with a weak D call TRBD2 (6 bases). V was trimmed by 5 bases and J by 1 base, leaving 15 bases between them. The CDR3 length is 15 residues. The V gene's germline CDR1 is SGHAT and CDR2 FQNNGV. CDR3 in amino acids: CASSTSRESSYEQYF. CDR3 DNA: TGTGCCAGCAGCACTAGCAGAGAATCTTCCTACGAGCAGTACTTC.

The CDR3 sequence is CASSPRRNTEAFF. DNA for the CDR3: TGTGCCAGCAGTCCCCGGAGGAACACTGAAGCTTTCTTT. This sequence joins TRBV12-3 or TRBV12-4 and TRBJ1-1, with D unclear. V shed 5 bases and J shed 1 base, with 8 bases lying between them. The CDR3 is 13 amino acids.

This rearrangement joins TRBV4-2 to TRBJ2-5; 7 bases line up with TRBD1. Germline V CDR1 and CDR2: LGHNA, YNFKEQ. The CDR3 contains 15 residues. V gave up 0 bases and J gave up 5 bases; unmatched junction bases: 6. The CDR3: CASSQDLQGTETQYF. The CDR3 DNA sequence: TGTGCCAGCAGCCAAGACCTACAGGGGACGGAGACCCAGTACTTC.

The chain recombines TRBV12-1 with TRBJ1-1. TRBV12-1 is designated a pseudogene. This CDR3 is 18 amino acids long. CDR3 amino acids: CASSFSDPTDTMNTEAFF. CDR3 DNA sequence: TGTGCCAGCAGCTTTTCTGACCCAACGGATACTATGAACACTGAAGCTTTCTTT.

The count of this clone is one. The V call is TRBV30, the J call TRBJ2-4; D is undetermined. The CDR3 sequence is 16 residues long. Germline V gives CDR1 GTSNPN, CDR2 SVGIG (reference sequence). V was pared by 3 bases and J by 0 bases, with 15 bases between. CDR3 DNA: TGTGCCTGGAGGAGAGGCTTGAACCTAGCCAAAAACATTCAGTACTTC. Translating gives CAWRRGLNLAKNIQYF.